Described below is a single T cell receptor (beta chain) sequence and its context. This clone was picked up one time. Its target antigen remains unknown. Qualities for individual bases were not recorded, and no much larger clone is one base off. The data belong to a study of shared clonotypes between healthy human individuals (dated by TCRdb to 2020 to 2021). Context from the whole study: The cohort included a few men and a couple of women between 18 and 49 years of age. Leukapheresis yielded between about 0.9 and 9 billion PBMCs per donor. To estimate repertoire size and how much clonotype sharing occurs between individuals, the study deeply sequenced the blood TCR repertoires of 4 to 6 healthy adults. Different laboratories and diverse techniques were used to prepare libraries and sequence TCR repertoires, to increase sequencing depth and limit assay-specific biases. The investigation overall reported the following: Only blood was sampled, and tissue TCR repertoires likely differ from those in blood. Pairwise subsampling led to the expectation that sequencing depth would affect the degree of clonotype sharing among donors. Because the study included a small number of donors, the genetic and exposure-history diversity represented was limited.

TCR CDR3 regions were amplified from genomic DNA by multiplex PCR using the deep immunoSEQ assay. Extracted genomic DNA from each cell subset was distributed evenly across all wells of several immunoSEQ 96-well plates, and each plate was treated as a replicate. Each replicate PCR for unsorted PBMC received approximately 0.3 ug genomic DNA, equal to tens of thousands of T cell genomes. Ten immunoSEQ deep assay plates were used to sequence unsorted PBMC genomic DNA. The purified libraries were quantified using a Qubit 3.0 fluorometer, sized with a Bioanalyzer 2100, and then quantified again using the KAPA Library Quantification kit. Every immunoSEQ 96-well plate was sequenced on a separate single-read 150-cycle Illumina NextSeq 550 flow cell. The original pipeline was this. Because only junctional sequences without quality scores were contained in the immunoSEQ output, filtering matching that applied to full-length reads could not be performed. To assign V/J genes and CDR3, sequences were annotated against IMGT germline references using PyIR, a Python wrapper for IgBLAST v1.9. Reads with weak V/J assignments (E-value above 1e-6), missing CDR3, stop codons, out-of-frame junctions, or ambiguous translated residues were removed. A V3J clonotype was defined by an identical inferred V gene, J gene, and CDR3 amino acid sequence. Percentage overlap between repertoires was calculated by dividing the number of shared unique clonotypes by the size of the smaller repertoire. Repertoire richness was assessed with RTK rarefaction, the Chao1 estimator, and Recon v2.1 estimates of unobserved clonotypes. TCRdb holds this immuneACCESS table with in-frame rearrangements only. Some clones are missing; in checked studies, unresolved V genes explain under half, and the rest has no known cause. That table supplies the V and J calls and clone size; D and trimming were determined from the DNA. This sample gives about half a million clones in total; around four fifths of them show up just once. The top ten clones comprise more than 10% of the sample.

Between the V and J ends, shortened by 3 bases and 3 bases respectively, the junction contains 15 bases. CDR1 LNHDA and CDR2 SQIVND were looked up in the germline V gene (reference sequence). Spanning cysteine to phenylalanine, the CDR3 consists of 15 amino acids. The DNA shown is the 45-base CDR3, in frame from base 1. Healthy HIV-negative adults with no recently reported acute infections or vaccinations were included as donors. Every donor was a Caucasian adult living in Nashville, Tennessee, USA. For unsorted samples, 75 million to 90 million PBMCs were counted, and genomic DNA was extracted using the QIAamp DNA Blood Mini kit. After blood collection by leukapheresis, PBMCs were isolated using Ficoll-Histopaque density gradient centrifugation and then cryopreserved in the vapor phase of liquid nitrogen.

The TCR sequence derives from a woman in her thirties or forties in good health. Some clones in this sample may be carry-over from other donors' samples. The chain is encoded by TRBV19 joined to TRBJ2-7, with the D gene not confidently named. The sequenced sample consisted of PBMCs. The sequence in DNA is TGTGCCAGTAGTATTGTTGGCGGTTCCCTCTACGAGCAGTACTTC. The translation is CASSIVGGSLYEQYF.